The 32 T cell receptor beta chains below all came from one sample that was sequenced in a study of T cells after yellow fever vaccination. TCRdb ran MiXCR on the 5' RACE reads and lists one entry per CDR3 protein. The sample yields some 300,000 distinct CDR3 sequences, about 10% seen once. The sequences come from CD4+ T cells sorted from PBMCs, collected 45 days after the yellow fever booster vaccination. Receptors originate from a young man who received the YFV17D yellow fever vaccine.

This clonotype was picked up a small number of times. J is TRBJ2-2 and V is TRBV7-2, with a weak D call TRBD2 (5 bases). The length of the CDR3 is 14 residues. Germline V gene data show CDR1 as SGHTA and CDR2 as FQGNSA. V was shortened by 4 bases and J by 6 bases, with 12 bases between the two germline ends. The DNA for the CDR3 is TGTGCCAGCAGCTCGGGCCGGGGTCCCGGGGAGCTGTTTTTT. It yields the protein CASSSGRGPGELFF. Looking up the rest from reference TRBV7-2 and TRBJ2-2 gives the full variable domain: GAGVSQSPSNKVTEKGKDVELRCDPISGHTALYWYRQSLGQGLEFLIYFQGNSAPDKSGLPSDRFSAERTGGSVSTLTIQRTQQEDSAVYLCASSSGRGPGELFFGEGSRLTVL.

This clonotype was counted a few times. The chain uses TRBV10-3 and TRBJ2-3, with D unresolved. V lost 4 bases and J lost 6, with 8 bases in between. The CDR3 spans 12 residues. Germline V gene data show CDR1 as ENHRY and CDR2 as SYGVKD. The CDR3: CAISGLGDTQYF. The CDR3 DNA reads TGTGCCATCAGTGGCCTCGGTGATACGCAGTATTTT.

The chain links TRBV18 to TRBJ2-7; 8 bases align to TRBD1. CDR1 is KGHSH and CDR2 is LQKENI in the germline V gene. This CDR3 has 13 residues. The trim removed 4 bases at V and 4 bases at J, leaving 3 bases unmatched. The CDR3 region has the DNA TGTGCCAGCTCACGGACAGGGACGTACGAGCAGTACGTC. It encodes CASSRTGTYEQYV.

The gene calls are TRBV12-3 or TRBV12-4 and TRBJ1-2; TRBD1 is a possible D gene (5 bases). This CDR3 contains 14 residues. V was pared by 3 bases and J by 5 bases, with 13 bases between. The CDR3 sequence: CASSFADSLYGYTF. The CDR3 nucleotides are TGTGCCAGCAGTTTTGCCGACAGCCTTTATGGCTACACCTTC.

This clonotype was seen more than once but under ten times. The genes are TRBV5-1 and TRBJ2-2; 8 nucleotides align to TRBD2. Trimming took 1 base from V and 6 from J; bases not matched to a gene: 5. CDR1 is SGHRS and CDR2 is YFSETQ in the germline V gene. This CDR3 comprises 15 residues. Here the CDR3 reads CASSLPAGGAGELFF. The CDR3, as DNA: TGCGCCAGCAGCTTGCCCGCCGGGGGGGCCGGGGAGCTGTTTTTT.

This clonotype has at least ten counts. V is TRBV12-3 or TRBV12-4 and J is TRBJ2-3; D is perhaps TRBD1 (7 bases). Trimming removed 2 bases at V and 4 bases at J, with 13 bases between. The CDR3 loop spans 15 amino acids. CDR3 sequence reads: CASSLTGRGADTQYF. In nucleotides, the CDR3 is TGTGCCAGCAGTTTAACCGGCAGGGGGGCAGATACGCAGTATTTT.

The chain links TRBV12-3 or TRBV12-4 to TRBJ1-5; no clear D. This CDR3 comprises 16 residues. The V and J ends lost 3 bases and 0 bases respectively, with 12 bases between them. The CDR3 reads CASSFLAAHSNQPQHF. CDR3 nucleotides: TGTGCCAGCAGTTTTCTCGCAGCACATAGCAATCAGCCCCAGCATTTT.

Many counts were recorded for this clonotype. The V call is TRBV5-1, the J call TRBJ2-2; 9 nucleotides align to TRBD2. J was trimmed by 7 bases and V by 2 bases; bases with no gene match: 9. The CDR3 has 16 amino acids. Germline assignment: CDR1 SGHRS and CDR2 YFSETQ. The CDR3 loop reads CASSFVAGVTNGELFF. For the CDR3, the DNA is TGCGCCAGCAGCTTCGTAGCGGGGGTCACCAACGGGGAGCTGTTTTTT. The whole variable domain, filled in from reference TRBV5-1 and TRBJ2-2, reads KAGVTQTPRYLIKTRGQQVTLSCSPISGHRSVSWYQQTPGQGLQFLFEYFSETQRNKGNFPGRFSGRQFSNSRSEMNVSTLELGDSALYLCASSFVAGVTNGELFFGEGSRLTVL.

In DNA, the CDR3 is TGTGCCAGCCTAGGACAGGGGGGTCGAGAGACCCAGTACTTC. Its protein is CASLGQGGRETQYF. The chain links TRBV28 to TRBJ2-5; 10 nucleotides align to TRBD1. From germline, CDR1 is MDHEN and CDR2 SYDVKM. The CDR3 loop spans 14 amino acids. The V gene end was trimmed by 8 bases and the J gene end by 4 bases; junction bases not matched to a gene: 7.

This clonotype was found a few times. This chain uses TRBV5-1 with TRBJ2-3, with a weak D call TRBD1 (5 bases). There are 14 residues in the CDR3. Germline CDR1 reads SGHRS; CDR2 reads YFSETQ. Trimming removed 0 bases at V and 4 bases at J, with 9 bases between. The CDR3 DNA follows: TGCGCCAGCAGCTTGGCATGGGGCCCAGATACGCAGTATTTT. Amino acids: CASSLAWGPDTQYF. The whole variable domain, remainder taken from reference TRBV5-1 and TRBJ2-3, is KAGVTQTPRYLIKTRGQQVTLSCSPISGHRSVSWYQQTPGQGLQFLFEYFSETQRNKGNFPGRFSGRQFSNSRSEMNVSTLELGDSALYLCASSLAWGPDTQYFGPGTRLTVL.

The table lists this clonotype with a few counts. The genes are TRBV6-2 or TRBV6-3 and TRBJ1-1; possible D gene TRBD1, 6 bases. V dropped 6 bases and J dropped 10 bases, with 18 bases sitting between them. Per germline, CDR1 MNHEY and CDR2 SVGEGT. The CDR3 consists of 13 residues. CDR3 sequence: CASRPRGAAGAFF. CDR3 in DNA: TGTGCCAGCAGACCTCGGGGGGCAGCTGGAGCTTTCTTT.

The gene calls are TRBV18 and TRBJ2-1; D unclear. V gave up 1 base and J gave up 0 bases, with 13 bases separating them. Germline V CDR1 and CDR2: KGHSH, LQKENI. This CDR3 region has 17 residues. CDR3 nucleotide sequence: TGTGCCAGCTCACCACAGCCGGGCTCAAGCTCCTACAATGAGCAGTTCTTC. Translation gives CASSPQPGSSSYNEQFF.

This clonotype came up a few times. CDR3 sequence: CASSPNSAGANVLTF. The CDR3 DNA sequence: TGTGCCAGCTCGCCCAACAGTGCTGGGGCCAACGTCCTGACTTTC. The chain has TRBV18 and TRBJ2-6, with D unclear. This CDR3 is 15 amino acids long. Trimming cost V 6 bases and J 2 bases, with 11 bases left between them. Germline lookup yields CDR1 KGHSH and CDR2 LQKENI.

This clonotype was counted a few times. The chain couples TRBV6-5 to TRBJ2-5, with 8 bases identical to TRBD2. The ends lost 5 bases at V and 5 bases at J; junction bases unmatched: 10. The CDR3 totals 15 residues. The germline gives CDR1 MNHEY, CDR2 SVGAGI. CDR3 DNA sequence: TGTGCCAGCAGTCCCTTTCGGGGGGGCATGGAGACCCAGTACTTC. Encoded protein: CASSPFRGGMETQYF.

In its sample, this clonotype was seen many times. The chain combines TRBV2 with TRBJ2-5; 7 nucleotides match TRBD2. Germline V CDR1 and CDR2: SNHLY, FYNNEI. The CDR3 runs 14 residues. Trimming took 4 bases from V and 3 from J; bases not matched to a gene: 5. The DNA of the CDR3 is TGTGCCAGCAGTGGGTGGGGGGGTAAAGAGACCCAGTACTTC. It specifies CASSGWGGKETQYF. Together with reference TRBV2 and TRBJ2-5, the CDR3 gives the full variable domain: EPEVTQTPSHQVTQMGQEVILRCVPISNHLYFYWYRQILGQKVEFLVSFYNNEISEKSEIFDDQFSVERPDGSNFTLKIRSTKLEDSAMYFCASSGWGGKETQYFGPGTRLLVL.

This clonotype has a handful of counts. This CDR3 is CASSYSEGVGAFF. CDR3 DNA: TGTGCCAGCAGTTACTCGGAAGGTGTAGGAGCTTTCTTT. The rearrangement joins TRBV6-2 or TRBV6-3 to TRBJ1-1, with no clear D. This CDR3 spans 13 amino acids. Trimming shortened V by 0 bases and J by 10 bases, and 12 bases separated the two germline ends. The germline CDR1 and CDR2 sequences are MNHEY and SVGEGT.

This clonotype was seen a handful of times. This chain connects TRBV10-3 to TRBJ2-7, with TRBD1 matching over 12 bases. The V gene end was trimmed by 6 bases and the J gene end by 6 bases; junction bases not matched to a gene: 3. Germline CDR1 is ENHRY and CDR2 is SYGVKD. The CDR3 is 13 amino acids. Here the CDR3 reads CAIRPGQGAEQYF. The CDR3 nucleotides are TGTGCCATCAGGCCGGGACAGGGGGCCGAGCAGTACTTC.

This clonotype was seen only a few times. J is TRBJ2-3 and V is TRBV5-4; D is possibly TRBD2 (6 bases). Between the trimmed V and J ends, which lost 4 bases and 2 bases, there was a span of 14 bases. Germline V CDR1 and CDR2: SGHNT, YYREEE (reference sequence). CDR3 length equals 15 residues. The CDR3 DNA reads as TGTGCCAGCAGCCCAGATACTAGCCCCACAGATACGCAGTATTTT. This gives the protein CASSPDTSPTDTQYF.

This clonotype was counted between two and nine times. The CDR3 DNA sequence: TGTGCCAGCAGCTTAGGATTGTTGTTTTTGGAGACCCAGTACTTC. This translates into CASSLGLLFLETQYF. The V call is TRBV11-2, the J call TRBJ2-5, with unresolved D. The germline V gene encodes CDR1 SGHAT and CDR2 FQNNGV. The CDR3 sequence is 15 residues long. V lost 1 base, J lost 5 bases, and 14 bases lay in between.

This clonotype was detected only a few times. The CDR3 nucleotides read TGTGCCAGCAGCCTTGACTTCCTCAATGAGCAGTTCTTC. Translation gives CASSLDFLNEQFF. This sequence joins TRBV7-2 and TRBJ2-1, with D hard to call. Trimming shortened V by 5 bases and J by 6 bases, and 11 bases separated the two germline ends. Germline V lookup: CDR1 SGHTA, CDR2 FQGNSA. CDR3 length: 13 residues.

CDR3 in DNA: TGTGCCAGCAGCTTCGACCAGGCCGGGTTTTATGGCTACACCTTC. This translates into CASSFDQAGFYGYTF. The gene calls are TRBV5-4 and TRBJ1-2, with D unresolved. V gave up 2 bases and J gave up 5 bases, with 16 bases separating them. From germline, CDR1 is SGHNT and CDR2 YYREEE (reference sequence). There are 15 residues in the CDR3.

This clonotype was seen only once. V and J are TRBV20-1 and TRBJ1-1; TRBD1 aligns across 9 bases. The V gene's germline CDR1 is DFQATT and CDR2 SNEGSKA (reference sequence). The length of the CDR3 is 14 residues. With 6 bases clipped from V and 4 bases from J, the junction kept 9 bases outside the gene matches. CDR3 region: CSALQGARSTEAFF. The CDR3 coding sequence is TGCAGTGCCCTACAGGGGGCGCGGAGCACTGAAGCTTTCTTT.

This clonotype has only a few counts. V is TRBV5-1 and J is TRBJ2-1; a possible D gene is TRBD1 (6 bases). Germline V CDR1 and CDR2: SGHRS, YFSETQ. V was trimmed by 5 bases and J by 14 bases, leaving 23 bases between them. The CDR3 contains 14 residues. CDR3 bases: TGCGCCAGCAGTCTCGAGACAGGTCTCCCGAGAAAGTTCTTC. Its translation is CASSLETGLPRKFF.

A few counts support this clonotype. J is TRBJ2-7 and V is TRBV28, with D tentatively TRBD2 (6 bases). CDR1 MDHEN and CDR2 SYDVKM come from the germline V gene. Trimming removed 8 bases from V and 9 bases from J, with 17 bases in between. The length of the CDR3 is 12 residues. CDR3 DNA: TGTGCCAGCTCGGAGGGGACGGGCGGGCAGTACGTC. Its protein is CASSEGTGGQYV.

This clonotype was found many times. J is TRBJ1-2 and V is TRBV7-3; D unclear. V was clipped by 0 bases and J by 8 bases, with 10 bases between them. The CDR3 consists of 13 residues. CDR1 is SGHTA, CDR2 FQGTGA, per germline. The CDR3 bases are TGTGCCAGCAGCTTAACAAAGGGTGAAGGCTACACCTTC. Translation gives CASSLTKGEGYTF.

This clonotype occurred a few times. The genes are TRBV4-3 and TRBJ1-4; no reliable D call. Germline values: CDR1 LGHNA, CDR2 YSLEER. Deletions cut 4 bases from V and 8 bases from J, with 11 bases between. The CDR3 has 13 amino acids. The CDR3 nucleotides read TGCGCCAGCAGCCCCGCGGTAGCCGAAAAACTGTTTTTT. This encodes CASSPAVAEKLFF.

This clonotype turned up a few times. The V gene is TRBV20-1, the J gene TRBJ1-4; the D is unclear. V was cut by 3 bases and J by 2 bases, with 13 bases left in between. CDR3 length: 15 amino acids. Per germline, CDR1 DFQATT and CDR2 SNEGSKA (reference sequence). CDR3: CSASLNSGTNEKLFF. CDR3 sequence (DNA): TGCAGTGCTAGTTTAAATTCTGGGACTAATGAAAAACTGTTTTTT.

This clonotype has more than one count but fewer than ten. This chain uses TRBV2 with TRBJ1-1; D uncertain. With 7 bases removed from V and 2 bases from J, the gap between germline ends came to 14 bases. The CDR3 has 14 residues. The germline V gene encodes CDR1 SNHLY and CDR2 FYNNEI. CDR3 in amino acids: CASTTLTINTEAFF. In DNA form, the CDR3 reads TGTGCCAGCACCACATTGACAATTAACACTGAAGCTTTCTTT.

A few counts support this clonotype. A read error may account for a junction end that differs from germline. The J gene is TRBJ1-3, the V gene TRBV5-1; D is unresolved. Germline V lookup: CDR1 SGHRS, CDR2 YFSETQ. This CDR3 spans 13 amino acids. The CDR3 here is CASSKEPGNTTYF. The CDR3 DNA sequence: TGCGCCAGCAGCAAAGAGCCTGGAAACACCACATATTTT.

The chain employs TRBV7-9 and TRBJ2-5; D possibly uses TRBD1 or TRBD2 (5 bases each). Germline V gene lookup returns CDR1 SEHNR and CDR2 FQNEAQ (reference sequence). The CDR3 is 12 residues long. V shed 1 base and J shed 11 bases, with 11 bases lying between them. In nucleotides, the CDR3 is TGTGCCAGCAGCTTAGAGACGGGACCACAGTACTTC. Translating gives CASSLETGPQYF.

This clonotype has only a few counts. The chain has TRBV5-1 and TRBJ2-3; D perhaps matches TRBD2 (6 bases). The CDR3 loop spans 15 amino acids. Germline CDR1 is SGHRS and CDR2 is YFSETQ. V shed 0 bases and J shed 5 bases, with 13 bases lying between them. The CDR3 DNA sequence: TGCGCCAGCAGCTTGGGGGTCTCCGGGAGAGATACGCAGTATTTT. As protein: CASSLGVSGRDTQYF.

This clonotype came up many times. The gene calls are TRBV4-3 and TRBJ2-5; 11 positions match TRBD1. Looked up from germline, CDR1 is LGHNA and CDR2 is YSLEER. V was pared by 3 bases and J by 3 bases, with 0 bases of the junction left unmatched. This CDR3 has 14 residues. The DNA for the CDR3 is TGCGCCAGCAGCCAGGGACAGGGGGAAGAGACCCAGTACTTC. Protein: CASSQGQGEETQYF.